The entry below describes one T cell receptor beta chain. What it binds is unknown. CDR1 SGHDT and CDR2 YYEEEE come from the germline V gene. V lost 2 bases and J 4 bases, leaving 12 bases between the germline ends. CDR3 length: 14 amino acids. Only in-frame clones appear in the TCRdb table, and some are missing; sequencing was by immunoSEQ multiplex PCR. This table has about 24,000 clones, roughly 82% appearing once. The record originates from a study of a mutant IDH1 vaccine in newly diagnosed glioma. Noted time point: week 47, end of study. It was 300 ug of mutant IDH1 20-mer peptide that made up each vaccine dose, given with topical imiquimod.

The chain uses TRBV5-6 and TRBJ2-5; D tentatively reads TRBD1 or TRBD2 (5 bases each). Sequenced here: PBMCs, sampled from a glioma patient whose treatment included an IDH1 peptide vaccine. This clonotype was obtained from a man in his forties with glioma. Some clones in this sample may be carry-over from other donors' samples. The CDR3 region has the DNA TGTGCCAGCAGCTTTGGGGACGTGGCAGAGACCCAGTACTTC. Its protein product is CASSFGDVAETQYF.